This T cell receptor beta chain was obtained from a study of long-term antiretroviral therapy in people with HIV. Study-level results: HIV repertoires spanned narrower CDR3 length ranges than controls. Drawn between the mid-2000s and the late 2010s, the blood was possibly obtained under older ART regimens. Dominance of pre-ART expanded clones persisted, fluctuating and often declining after ART.

The CDR3 covers 16 residues. The J segment lost 0 bases and the V segment lost 0 bases, leaving 3 bases of the junction unmatched. Germline V CDR1 and CDR2: SGDLS, YYNGEE. In the case of this clone: Antigen unknown.

Investigators performed immunoSEQ version v3.0 at survey level. The study targeted roughly 35,000-50,000 T-cell genomes per sample in sequencing. The table came from immunoSEQ multiplex PCR; TCRdb's copy has only in-frame clones and leaves some out. The repertoire has under 45,000 clones, more than 80% of them found once; the top ten carry roughly 5.7%. The chain uses TRBV9 and TRBJ2-3; 8 bases match TRBD2. This sequence originates from a woman in her fifties or sixties with HIV. Here the sequenced sample was unsorted PBMCs, taken 3.1 years after starting antiretroviral therapy. The CDR3 loop reads CASSVGAGASTDTQYF. In DNA, the CDR3 is TGTGCCAGCAGCGTAGGAGCGGGGGCTAGCACAGATACGCAGTATTTT.